A selection of T cell receptor beta chains follows, all from one sample in a study of CD8 T cells in ankylosing spondylitis. TCRdb itself ran the 5' RACE reads through MiXCR, one entry per CDR3 protein. This repertoire shows just under 550,000 distinct CDR3 sequences, approximately 12% found once; its top ten account for 6.8%. The sample comprised blood, either unsorted or a sorted T cell fraction (not recorded which). These receptors all stem from a male donor with ankylosing spondylitis. CDR3s include the opening cysteine and the closing phenylalanine or tryptophan. D genes are given only for firm matches. The size of a clone is reported for some rows only, either as once, few or many, or as a class for expanded clones.

j_call clone_size cdr3_length v_call d_call cdr3_aa cdr3_nt
TRBJ2-7 many 14 TRBV20-1 TRBD1 CSSLKGARSDEQYF TGCAGCTCCTTGAAGGGGGCGAGGAGTGACGAGCAGTACTTC
TRBJ2-1 . 16 TRBV5-6 . CASSFGFPLELNEQFF TGTGCCAGCAGCTTTGGTTTCCCCCTCGAACTGAATGAGCAGTTCTTC
TRBJ2-1 few 16 TRBV5-1 TRBD2 CASSFGGRVTYNEQFF TGCGCCAGCAGCTTCGGCGGGAGGGTCACCTACAATGAGCAGTTCTTC
TRBJ2-1 few 13 TRBV18 . CASFKSEGNEQFF TGTGCCAGCTTCAAGTCAGAAGGCAATGAGCAGTTCTTC
TRBJ1-6 many 17 TRBV5-6 . CASSLRRDSSYNSPLHF TGTGCCAGCAGCTTACGAAGAGACAGCTCCTATAATTCACCCCTCCACTTT
TRBJ1-2 few 15 TRBV5-1 . CASSGNGGANYGYTF TGCGCCAGCAGTGGTAACGGTGGTGCTAACTATGGCTACACCTTC
TRBJ2-5 many 16 TRBV28 TRBD2 CASSSQRLAGVETQYF TGTGCCAGCAGTTCCCAAAGACTAGCGGGAGTAGAGACCCAGTACTTC
TRBJ1-1 few 13 TRBV20-1 . CSASVGGGTEAFF TGCAGTGCTAGTGTGGGGGGCGGCACTGAAGCTTTCTTT
TRBJ2-1 . 16 TRBV25-1 TRBD2 CASSEWLAGVENEQFF TGTGCCAGCAGTGAATGGCTAGCGGGAGTAGAAAATGAGCAGTTCTTC
TRBJ2-1 few 15 TRBV5-1 TRBD2 CASSLASGIDNEQFF TGCGCCAGCAGCTTGGCTAGCGGGATAGACAATGAGCAGTTCTTC
TRBJ2-5 . 14 TRBV11-2 . CASSLGSVMGTQYF TGTGCCAGCAGCTTAGGTAGCGTGATGGGGACCCAGTACTTC
TRBJ1-1 . 12 TRBV7-9 . CASSLRQSEAFF TGTGCCAGCAGCTTAAGACAGTCTGAAGCTTTCTTT
TRBJ2-2 many 17 TRBV11-2 TRBD1 CASSLGQGKGDTGELFF TGTGCCAGCAGCTTAGGACAGGGAAAAGGGGACACCGGGGAGCTGTTTTTT
TRBJ1-4 few 16 TRBV10-3 TRBD1 CAISESQQGANEKLFF TGTGCCATCAGTGAGTCACAACAGGGGGCTAATGAAAAACTGTTTTTT
TRBJ2-1 . 14 TRBV20-1 TRBD2 CSARAVRTSHEQFF TGCAGTGCTAGAGCAGTAAGGACTAGCCATGAGCAGTTCTTC
TRBJ2-1 . 16 TRBV24-1 TRBD2 CATSDPLAGDSYEQFF TGTGCCACCAGTGATCCACTAGCGGGGGATTCGTATGAGCAGTTCTTC
TRBJ1-6 few 15 TRBV9 TRBD1 CASSGRDRYNSPLHF TGTGCCAGCAGCGGCCGGGACAGATATAATTCACCCCTCCACTTT
TRBJ1-5 few 17 TRBV5-6 . CASSFRPTFRGSQPQHF TGTGCCAGCAGCTTTCGGCCAACCTTTCGGGGGTCTCAGCCCCAGCATTTT
TRBJ2-1 . 15 TRBV5-1 TRBD1 CASSVAGQGNNEQFF TGCGCCAGCAGCGTGGCAGGACAGGGGAACAATGAGCAGTTCTTC
TRBJ2-7 few 12 TRBV7-9 . CASSLMGHEQYF TGTGCCAGCAGCTTAATGGGACACGAGCAGTACTTC
TRBJ2-1 many 19 TRBV5-1 TRBD2 CASSSPEGLAGVSYNEQFF TGCGCCAGCAGCTCCCCTGAGGGACTAGCGGGTGTCTCCTACAATGAGCAGTTCTTC
TRBJ1-5 . 14 TRBV5-1 TRBD1 CASSTTGAGQPQHF TGCGCCAGCAGTACCACAGGGGCAGGTCAGCCCCAGCATTTT
TRBJ1-2 . 16 TRBV24-1 TRBD1 CATSDSGTGVGYGYTF TGTGCCACCAGTGACTCCGGGACAGGGGTCGGCTATGGCTACACCTTC
TRBJ2-3 . 17 TRBV18 TRBD2 CASTTLGLAGGRDTQYF TGTGCCAGCACAACTCTTGGACTAGCGGGAGGCCGGGATACGCAGTATTTT
TRBJ2-3 . 17 TRBV11-2 . CASSFGLSGAPADTQYF TGTGCCAGCAGCTTCGGATTGAGCGGAGCCCCCGCAGATACGCAGTATTTT
TRBJ2-3 many 13 TRBV27 TRBD1 CASRPGTGGGQYF TGTGCCAGCCGCCCAGGGACAGGGGGAGGGCAGTATTTT
TRBJ2-1 few 12 TRBV5-4 . CASSRGQNEQFF TGTGCCAGCAGCCGGGGGCAAAATGAGCAGTTCTTC
TRBJ2-2 . 13 TRBV29-1 TRBD1 CSVEKGASGELFF TGCAGCGTTGAAAAGGGGGCGTCCGGGGAGCTGTTTTTT
TRBJ1-2 few 14 TRBV6-1 . CASSSLLSAHGYTF TGTGCCAGCAGCTCTCTCCTGAGTGCCCATGGCTACACCTTC
TRBJ2-1 . 16 TRBV9 TRBD2 CASSAKLAGGNNEQFF TGTGCCAGCAGCGCCAAGCTAGCGGGAGGAAACAATGAGCAGTTCTTC
TRBJ2-5 . 13 TRBV10-3 . CAISEEEEETQYF TGTGCCATCAGTGAGGAGGAGGAAGAGACCCAGTACTTC
TRBJ1-2 . 12 TRBV28 . CASTSMGSGYTF TGTGCCAGCACCTCAATGGGGTCTGGCTACACCTTC
TRBJ1-1 many 12 TRBV27 . CASGVTWAKAFF TGTGCCAGCGGAGTTACATGGGCAAAAGCTTTCTTT
TRBJ2-5 . 12 TRBV6-6 . CASTDLRETQYF TGTGCCAGCACAGACTTAAGGGAGACCCAGTACTTC
TRBJ2-3 few 14 TRBV20-1 . CSARDFAGPDTQYF TGCAGTGCTAGAGATTTTGCGGGCCCTGATACGCAGTATTTT
TRBJ1-5 many 15 TRBV7-2 TRBD1 CASSFDRVGNQPQHF TGTGCCAGCAGCTTTGACAGGGTTGGCAATCAGCCCCAGCATTTT
TRBJ2-1 . 13 TRBV9 TRBD1 CASSAGTGSEQFF TGTGCCAGCAGCGCCGGGACAGGGAGTGAGCAGTTCTTC
TRBJ2-1 . 16 TRBV10-3 . CAISRNGGTANNEQFF TGTGCCATCAGTCGCAACGGGGGGACAGCGAACAATGAGCAGTTCTTC
TRBJ1-1 . 15 TRBV5-4 TRBD1 CASSPPTGGVTEAFF TGTGCCAGCAGCCCCCCCACAGGGGGCGTCACTGAAGCTTTCTTT
TRBJ2-5 . 15 TRBV12-3/TRBV12-4 TRBD2 CASSLASGRVETQYF TGTGCCAGCAGTTTGGCTAGCGGGAGGGTAGAGACCCAGTACTTC
TRBJ1-2 few 14 TRBV7-9 TRBD1 CASAYEGARYGYTF TGTGCCAGCGCTTATGAGGGGGCGCGCTATGGCTACACCTTC
TRBJ2-3 . 14 TRBV20-1 . CSAGRGERTDTQYF TGCAGTGCCGGACGGGGAGAACGCACAGATACGCAGTATTTT
TRBJ2-7 few 14 TRBV20-1 TRBD1 CSASRDRSTYEQYF TGCAGTGCCAGCCGGGACAGGTCCACCTACGAGCAGTACTTC
TRBJ2-7 . 14 TRBV5-1 TRBD2 CASSPGLATYEQYF TGCGCCAGCAGCCCGGGACTAGCGACCTACGAGCAGTACTTC
TRBJ1-1 . 13 TRBV20-1 . CSAPLPSNTEAFF TGCAGTGCTCCTCTCCCCTCGAACACTGAAGCTTTCTTT
TRBJ2-5 many 10 TRBV29-1 . CSVSVETQYF TGCAGCGTTTCGGTGGAGACCCAGTACTTC
TRBJ1-1 few 14 TRBV7-9 TRBD1 CASSFSQGSGEAFF TGTGCCAGCAGCTTCTCACAGGGGAGTGGTGAAGCTTTCTTT
TRBJ2-1 . 16 TRBV7-4 TRBD2 CASSLAPLAGSAEQFF TGTGCCAGCAGCTTAGCTCCCCTAGCGGGTAGTGCTGAGCAGTTCTTC
TRBJ2-7 . 14 TRBV20-1 . CSARDSGRTYEQYF TGCAGTGCTAGAGATTCGGGGCGAACCTACGAGCAGTACTTC
TRBJ1-1 . 15 TRBV25-1 . CASSENRGRRVEAFF TGTGCCAGCAGTGAAAATCGGGGCCGCCGCGTTGAAGCTTTCTTT
TRBJ2-1 many 14 TRBV12-3/TRBV12-4 . CASSFGVDYNEQFF TGTGCCAGCAGTTTTGGGGTAGACTACAATGAGCAGTTCTTC
TRBJ1-1 . 16 TRBV3-1 . CASSQASLGENTEAFF TGTGCCAGCAGCCAAGCCAGTTTAGGGGAGAACACTGAAGCTTTCTTT